The TCR beta chain described here comes from a study of vaccination and CD4 T cells after COVID-19. Regarding the study as a whole: Post-vaccination reactive clonotypes (median about 40) did not differ significantly from post-infection (approximately 23).

Remarks on this clonotype: Its antigen is not identified.

The Oncomine TCR Beta short-read assay was what sequenced the DNA obtained from cultured CD4+ T cells. One entry per CDR3 protein, called by TCRdb with MiXCR from the PCR reads. The table lists more than 9,500 distinct CDR3 sequences, about half of them singletons, with about 28% in the top ten. The treatment: approximately nine-day PBMC culture with coronavirus spike peptide pools or control peptides (ViraFEST assay). After expanding antigen-specific T cells with peptide pools, ViraFEST sequenced their TCRs. The sequencing sample was made of CD4+ T cells from blood, cultured in vitro. The receptor was isolated from a human donor who had recovered from COVID-19.

The CDR3 sequence: CASSERTGVYSPLHF. CDR3 in DNA: TGTGCCAGCAGTGAGAGGACAGGGGTATACTCACCCCTCCACTTT. This chain links TRBV6-1 with TRBJ1-6; 9 bases align to TRBD1. The V gene's germline CDR1 is MNHNS and CDR2 SASEGT. J was trimmed by 10 bases and V by 3 bases; bases with no gene match: 7. CDR3 size: 15 residues.